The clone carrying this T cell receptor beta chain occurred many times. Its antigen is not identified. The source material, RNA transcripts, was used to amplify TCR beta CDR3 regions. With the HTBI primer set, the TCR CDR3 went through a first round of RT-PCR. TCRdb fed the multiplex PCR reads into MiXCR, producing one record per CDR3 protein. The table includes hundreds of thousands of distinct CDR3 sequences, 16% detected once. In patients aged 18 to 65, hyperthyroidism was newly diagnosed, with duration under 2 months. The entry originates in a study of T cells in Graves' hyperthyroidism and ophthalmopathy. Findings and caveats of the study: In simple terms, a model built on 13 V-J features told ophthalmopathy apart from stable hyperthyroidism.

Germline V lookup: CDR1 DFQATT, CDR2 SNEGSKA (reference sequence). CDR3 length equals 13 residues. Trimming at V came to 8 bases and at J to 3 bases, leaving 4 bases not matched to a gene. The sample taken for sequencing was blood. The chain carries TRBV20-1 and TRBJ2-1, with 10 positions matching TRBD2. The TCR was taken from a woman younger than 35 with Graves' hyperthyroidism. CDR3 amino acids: CSLSGRGYNEQFF. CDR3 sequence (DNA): TGCAGTCTAAGCGGGAGGGGCTACAATGAGCAGTTCTTC.